The source of this T cell receptor (beta chain) is a study of shared clonotypes between healthy human individuals (dated by TCRdb to 2019 to 2021). With regard to the full study: The cohort comprised two women and a few men aged 18 to 49 years. For each donor, CD4 naive and CD4 memory were each run on three plates, CD8 naive on two plates, and CD8 memory on one plate. Blood TCR repertoires of about 5 healthy adults were deeply sequenced to estimate repertoire size and the extent of clonotype sharing between individuals. Libraries were prepared and TCR repertoires were sequenced by different laboratories using diverse techniques, in order to increase sequencing depth and limit assay-specific biases. Between about 0.85 and 10 billion PBMCs per donor were obtained by leukapheresis.

Paper-wide results and their limitations: Estimated clonotype richness was generally larger for naive than for memory subsets. Sharing across a handful of donors was observed for approximately 5% of naive CD4, about 4% of naive CD8, over 2% of memory CD4, and about 0.38% of memory CD8 clonotypes. Pairwise subsampling indicated that sequencing depth was expected to affect the degree of clonotype sharing among donors. Even with the large sequencing depth, rarefaction of the sorted-subset datasets indicated that sequencing was incomplete. Because the study included a small number of donors, the genetic and exposure-history diversity represented was limited. Sampling was restricted to blood, and TCR repertoires in tissue are likely to differ from TCR repertoires in blood. Higher generation probabilities were observed for clonotypes shared by all four sorted-subset donors than for non-shared clonotypes.

There are 14 amino acids in the CDR3, from cysteine to phenylalanine inclusive. Left in the record is the CDR3 DNA by itself, 42 bases read in frame from the first base. Trimming takes 0 bases off V and 2 bases off J; junction bases not matched to a gene: 1. CDR1 and CDR2 are read off the germline V gene as MGHRA and YSYEKL. On this clone: Its antigen is still unknown. No base qualities exist here, and no much larger clone lies one base off it. The sample holds other DNA sequences that translate to the same CDR3.

CD8 naive samples were obtained by positive selection for CCR7 among CD45RO-negative cells, yielding a CD45RA+CCR7+ population from which TemRA cells were excluded. Healthy HIV-negative adults with no recently reported acute infections or vaccinations were included as donors. All donors were Caucasian adults living in Nashville, Tennessee, USA. Blood was collected by leukapheresis, and PBMCs were isolated by Ficoll-Histopaque density gradient centrifugation and then cryopreserved in liquid nitrogen vapor phase. Analytical flow cytometry was used to check the purity and quantity of every magnetically sorted T cell population. From each sorted fraction, genomic DNA was isolated and quantified by UV absorbance on a Nanodrop 2000c. Using the deep immunoSEQ assay, TCR CDR3 regions were amplified from genomic DNA by multiplex PCR. Extracted genomic DNA from each cell subset was distributed evenly across all wells of several immunoSEQ 96-well plates, and each plate was treated as a replicate. For sorted subsets, roughly 200 ng genomic DNA, equal to 25,000 to 35,000 T cell genomes, was loaded into each replicate PCR. Purified libraries were quantified with a Qubit 3.0 fluorometer, sized on a Bioanalyzer 2100, and re-quantified with the KAPA Library Quantification kit. Every immunoSEQ 96-well plate was sequenced on a dedicated single-read 150-cycle Illumina NextSeq 550 flow cell. On the authors' methods: The immunoSEQ output contained only junctional sequences without quality scores, so filtering could not match that applied to full-length reads. To assign V/J genes and CDR3, sequences were annotated against IMGT germline references using PyIR, a Python wrapper for IgBLAST v1.9. Reads with weak V/J assignments (E-value above 1e-6), missing CDR3, stop codons, out-of-frame junctions, or ambiguous translated residues were removed. V3J clonotypes were defined by identical inferred V gene, J gene, and CDR3 amino acid sequence. To compute the percentage overlap between repertoires, the number of shared unique clonotypes was divided by the size of the smaller repertoire. Richness of each repertoire was evaluated using RTK rarefaction, the Chao1 estimator, and Recon v2.1 estimates of unobserved clonotypes. For all TCRbeta clonotypes obtained by the gDNA method from a few donors, generation probabilities were computed with OLGA. TCRdb provides this immuneACCESS table in a form limited to in-frame rearrangements. Some clones are lacking; in checked studies, under half of them reflect an unresolved V gene, and why the rest are absent is not known. V, J and clone size derive from that table, while D and trimming were established from the DNA sequence. The sample records approximately 600,000 clones, about 95% of which are singletons. The ten most abundant clones make up approximately 0.11% of the sample.

The chain is made from TRBV4-1 and TRBJ2-7, with 7 middle bases fitting TRBD2. Material: naive CD8+ T cells sorted from blood. Read against the paper, the sample's cell subset or site label means: CD45RA+CCR7+. This receptor was identified in a woman in her 30s in good health. The nucleotide sequence is TGCGCCAGCAGCCAAGATGCGGGGGCCTACGAGCAGTACTTC. This yields the protein CASSQDAGAYEQYF.